This TCR beta chain was documented in a study of technical replicates of blood from a handful of donors (dated by TCRdb to about 2017). Library preparation was by the immunoSEQ multiplex PCR assay. The clones in this table, taken by TCRdb from immuneACCESS, are in-frame only. Not every clone is retained; where verified, under half of the shortfall comes from an unresolved V gene, and the cause of the rest is unknown. The sample has under 65,000 clones on record, approximately 90% of them singletons. Approximately 3.6% of the sample is in the top ten clones. This clone was picked up a small number of times. No cognate antigen has been identified for it. Base quality data are lacking; no much larger clone is found one base away. Deletion took 4 bases off V and 5 bases off J, with a span of 18 bases between the germline ends. The CDR3 has 16 amino acids, counting the end cysteine and phenylalanine. Left in the record is the CDR3 DNA by itself, 48 bases read in frame from the first base. For CDR1 and CDR2, the germline V gene lists MGHRA and YSYEKL.

This chain joins TRBV4-1 to TRBJ1-5, and the D gene may be TRBD1, 5 bases matching. This TCR was sampled from a human donor in good health. Some clones in this sample may be carry-over from other donors' samples. The source material was PBMCs. Read as DNA, the sequence is TGCGCCAGCAGCCTCTCCCAGGGCGGTAGGGATCAGCCCCAGCATTTT. Its product reads: CASSLSQGGRDQPQHF.